This is a list of T cell receptor beta chains from one sample in a study of beta chain features in type 1 diabetes. Repertoires were generated with immunoSEQ multiplex PCR, while TCRdb's copy carries only in-frame clones and drops some. The sample consists of under 200,000 clones, around 8.3% of them appearing once. The sample comprised central memory CD4+ T cells from blood. Receptors originate from a woman between 18 and 29 years old with type 1 diabetes. The conserved cysteine and the conserved F or W are not part of the CDR3 here. Expanded clones are given a class, and other clones once, few, many or no size at all.

v_call: TRBV11-2
j_call: TRBJ2-5
clone_size: NA
cdr3_aa: ASSPPLASGETQY

v_call: TRBV7-6
j_call: TRBJ2-1
clone_size: NA
cdr3_aa: ASSPGQTYNEQF

v_call: TRBV5-1
j_call: TRBJ2-7
clone_size: few
cdr3_aa: ASSSPGVSEQY

v_call: TRBV6-1
j_call: TRBJ2-5
clone_size: NA
cdr3_aa: ASSVAGAVPQATQY

v_call: TRBV7-6
j_call: TRBJ2-7
clone_size: NA
cdr3_aa: ASSLVGNSYEQY

v_call: TRBV10-3
j_call: TRBJ2-1
clone_size: few
cdr3_aa: AITGGSSYNEQF

v_call: TRBV19
j_call: TRBJ2-1
clone_size: many
cdr3_aa: ASGNSEVEQF

v_call: TRBV29-1
j_call: TRBJ1-2
clone_size: few
cdr3_aa: SVEDTGQGAYGYT

v_call: TRBV7-2
j_call: TRBJ2-7
clone_size: few
cdr3_aa: ASSLLQGNYEQY

v_call: TRBV2
j_call: TRBJ1-2
clone_size: NA
cdr3_aa: ASSELGQGLYGYT

v_call: TRBV5-1
j_call: TRBJ2-7
clone_size: NA
cdr3_aa: ASRPRDTAYEQY

v_call: TRBV11-2
j_call: TRBJ2-3
clone_size: NA
cdr3_aa: ASSSLDRLAGANTQY

v_call: TRBV9
j_call: TRBJ2-1
clone_size: few
cdr3_aa: ASSELPSSGAYNEQF

v_call: TRBV28
j_call: TRBJ2-3
clone_size: few
cdr3_aa: ASSSPAGEGDTQY

v_call: TRBV28
j_call: TRBJ1-2
clone_size: few
cdr3_aa: ASSLDRNYGYT

v_call: TRBV6-5
j_call: TRBJ1-5
clone_size: NA
cdr3_aa: ASSMDRGIKPQH